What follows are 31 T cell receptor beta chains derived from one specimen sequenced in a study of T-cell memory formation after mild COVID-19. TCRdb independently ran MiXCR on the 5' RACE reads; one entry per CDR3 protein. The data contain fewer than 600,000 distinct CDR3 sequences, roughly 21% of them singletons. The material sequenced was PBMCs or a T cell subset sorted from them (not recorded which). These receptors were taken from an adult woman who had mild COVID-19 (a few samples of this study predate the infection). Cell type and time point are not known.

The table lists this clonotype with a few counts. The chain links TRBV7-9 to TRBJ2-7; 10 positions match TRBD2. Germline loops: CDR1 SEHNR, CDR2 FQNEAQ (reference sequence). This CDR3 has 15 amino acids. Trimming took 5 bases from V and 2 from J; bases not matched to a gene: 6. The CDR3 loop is CASSDTSGAAYEQYF. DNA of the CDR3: TGTGCCAGCAGCGACACTAGCGGGGCAGCCTACGAGCAGTACTTC.

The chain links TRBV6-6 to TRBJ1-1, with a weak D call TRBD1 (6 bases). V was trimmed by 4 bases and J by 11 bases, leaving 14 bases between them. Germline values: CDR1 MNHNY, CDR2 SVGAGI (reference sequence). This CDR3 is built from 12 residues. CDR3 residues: CASSLKGGVAFF. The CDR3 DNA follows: TGTGCCAGCAGTTTGAAAGGGGGTGTCGCTTTCTTT.

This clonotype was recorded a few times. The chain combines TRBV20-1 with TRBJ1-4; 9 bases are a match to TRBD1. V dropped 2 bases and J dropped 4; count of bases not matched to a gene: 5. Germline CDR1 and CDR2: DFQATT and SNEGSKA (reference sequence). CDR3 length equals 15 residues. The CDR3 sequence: CSARNTGGLNEKLFF. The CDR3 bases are TGCAGTGCTAGAAACACAGGGGGCCTTAATGAAAAACTGTTTTTT.

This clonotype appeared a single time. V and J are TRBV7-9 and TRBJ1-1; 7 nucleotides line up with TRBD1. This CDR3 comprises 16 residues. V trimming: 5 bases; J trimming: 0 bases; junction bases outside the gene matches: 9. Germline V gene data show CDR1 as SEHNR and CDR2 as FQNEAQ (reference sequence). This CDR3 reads CASSPKGQALNTEAFF. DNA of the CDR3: TGTGCCAGCAGCCCAAAAGGACAGGCCTTGAACACTGAAGCTTTCTTT.

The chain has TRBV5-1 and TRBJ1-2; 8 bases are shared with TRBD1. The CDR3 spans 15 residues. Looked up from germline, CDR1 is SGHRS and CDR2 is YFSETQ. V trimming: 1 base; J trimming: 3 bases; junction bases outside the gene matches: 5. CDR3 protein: CASSLRAGGDYGYTF. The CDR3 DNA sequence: TGCGCCAGCAGCTTGCGGGCAGGGGGCGACTATGGCTACACCTTC.

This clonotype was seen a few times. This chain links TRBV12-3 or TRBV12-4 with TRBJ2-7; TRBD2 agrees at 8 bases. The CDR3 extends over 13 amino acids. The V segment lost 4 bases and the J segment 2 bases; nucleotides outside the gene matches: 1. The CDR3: CASSSTSAYEQYF. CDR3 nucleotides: TGTGCCAGCAGTTCGACTAGCGCCTACGAGCAGTACTTC.

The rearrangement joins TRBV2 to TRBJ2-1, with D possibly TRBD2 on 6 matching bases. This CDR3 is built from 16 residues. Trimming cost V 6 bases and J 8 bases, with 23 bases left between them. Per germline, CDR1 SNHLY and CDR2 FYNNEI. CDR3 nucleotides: TGTGCCAGCAGCGCTGGATACCGGGAGCCCGGCCATGAGCAGTTCTTC. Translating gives CASSAGYREPGHEQFF.

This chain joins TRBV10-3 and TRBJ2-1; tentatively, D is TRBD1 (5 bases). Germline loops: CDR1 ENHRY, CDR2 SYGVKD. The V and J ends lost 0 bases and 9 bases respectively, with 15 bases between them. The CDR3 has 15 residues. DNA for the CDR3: TGTGCCATCAGTGAGTCAGGGGCTGGATACGGTGAGCAGTTCTTC. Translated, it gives CAISESGAGYGEQFF.

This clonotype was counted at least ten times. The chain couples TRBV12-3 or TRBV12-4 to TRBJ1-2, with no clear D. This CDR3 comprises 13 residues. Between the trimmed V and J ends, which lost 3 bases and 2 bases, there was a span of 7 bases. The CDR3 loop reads CASSFAENYGYTF. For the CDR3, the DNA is TGTGCCAGCAGTTTTGCCGAAAACTATGGCTACACCTTC.

CDR3 coding DNA: TGTGCCACCAGTGATGGAAAGCGGACTGAAGCTTTCTTT. Translated: CATSDGKRTEAFF. The chain uses TRBV24-1 and TRBJ1-1, with D unresolved. In germline, CDR1 is KGHDR, CDR2 SFDVKD. Deletions cut 3 bases from V and 5 bases from J, with 9 bases between. The CDR3 loop spans 13 amino acids.

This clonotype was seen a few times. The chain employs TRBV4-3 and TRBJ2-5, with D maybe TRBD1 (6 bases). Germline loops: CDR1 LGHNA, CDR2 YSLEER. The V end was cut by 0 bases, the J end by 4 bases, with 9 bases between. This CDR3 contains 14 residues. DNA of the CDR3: TGCGCCAGCAGCCAAGATACAGGGAGAGAGACCCAGTACTTC. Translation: CASSQDTGRETQYF.

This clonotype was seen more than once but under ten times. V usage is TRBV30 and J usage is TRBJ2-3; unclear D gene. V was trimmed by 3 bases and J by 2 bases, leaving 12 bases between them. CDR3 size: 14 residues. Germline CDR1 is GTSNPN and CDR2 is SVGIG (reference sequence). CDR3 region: CAWSDGPLTDTQYF. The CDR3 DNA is TGTGCCTGGAGCGACGGGCCCCTCACAGATACGCAGTATTTT.

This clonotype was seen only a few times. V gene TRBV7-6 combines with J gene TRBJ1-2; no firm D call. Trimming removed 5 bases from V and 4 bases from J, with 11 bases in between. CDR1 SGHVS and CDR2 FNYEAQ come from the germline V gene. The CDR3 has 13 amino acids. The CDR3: CASSPDAVYGYTF. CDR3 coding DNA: TGTGCCAGCAGCCCGGACGCTGTCTATGGCTACACCTTC.

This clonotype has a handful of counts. The CDR3 sequence is CASSSGQPQHF. The CDR3 DNA reads TGTGCCAGCAGTTCCGGTCAGCCCCAGCATTTT. The V gene is TRBV6-2 or TRBV6-3, the J gene TRBJ1-5; D unclear. The germline gives CDR1 MNHEY, CDR2 SVGEGT. There are 11 residues in the CDR3. V dropped 4 bases and J dropped 6 bases, with 4 bases sitting between them.

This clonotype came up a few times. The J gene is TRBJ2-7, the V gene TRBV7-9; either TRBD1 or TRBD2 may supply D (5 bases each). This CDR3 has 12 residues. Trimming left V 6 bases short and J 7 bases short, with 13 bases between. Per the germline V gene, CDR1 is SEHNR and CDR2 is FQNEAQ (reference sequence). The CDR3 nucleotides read TGTGCCAGCAGACGGGACGGCTTTGAGCAGTACTTC. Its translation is CASRRDGFEQYF.

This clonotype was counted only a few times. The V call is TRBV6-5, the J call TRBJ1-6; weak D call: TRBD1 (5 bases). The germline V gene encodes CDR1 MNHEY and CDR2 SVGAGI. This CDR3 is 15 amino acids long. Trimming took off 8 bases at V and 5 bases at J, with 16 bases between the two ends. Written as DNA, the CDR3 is TGTGCCAGCGTGGCTAGGGGTCCCGATAATTCACCCCTCCACTTT. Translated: CASVARGPDNSPLHF.

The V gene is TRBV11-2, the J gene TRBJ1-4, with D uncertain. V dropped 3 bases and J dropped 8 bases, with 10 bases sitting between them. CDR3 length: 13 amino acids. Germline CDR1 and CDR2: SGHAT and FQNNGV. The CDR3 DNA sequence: TGTGCCAGCAGCTTCCGGGGAAGGGAAAAACTGTTTTTT. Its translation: CASSFRGREKLFF. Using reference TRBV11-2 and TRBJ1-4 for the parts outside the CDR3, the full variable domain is EAGVAQSPRYKIIEKRQSVAFWCNPISGHATLYWYQQILGQGPKLLIQFQNNGVVDDSQLPKDRFSAERLKGVDSTLKIQPAKLEDSAVYLCASSFRGREKLFFGSGTQLSVL.

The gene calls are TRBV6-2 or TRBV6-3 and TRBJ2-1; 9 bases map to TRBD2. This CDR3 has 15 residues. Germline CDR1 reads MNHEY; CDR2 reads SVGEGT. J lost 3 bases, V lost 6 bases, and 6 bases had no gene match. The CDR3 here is CASRSSGNNYNEQFF. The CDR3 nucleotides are TGTGCCAGCAGGTCTAGCGGGAATAACTACAATGAGCAGTTCTTC.

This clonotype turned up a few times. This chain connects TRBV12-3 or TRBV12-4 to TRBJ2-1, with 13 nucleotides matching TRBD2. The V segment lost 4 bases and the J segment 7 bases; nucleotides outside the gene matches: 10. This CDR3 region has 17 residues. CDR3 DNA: TGTGCCAGCAGTTCCACGATCACTAGCGGGAGGGGAAATGAGCAGTTCTTC. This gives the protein CASSSTITSGRGNEQFF.

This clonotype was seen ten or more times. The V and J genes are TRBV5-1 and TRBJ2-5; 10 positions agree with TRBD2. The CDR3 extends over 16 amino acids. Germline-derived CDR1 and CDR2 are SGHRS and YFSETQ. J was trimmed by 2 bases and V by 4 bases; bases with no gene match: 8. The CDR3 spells CASSPRAGGRQETQYF. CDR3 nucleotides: TGCGCCAGCAGCCCCCGAGCGGGGGGGCGGCAAGAGACCCAGTACTTC. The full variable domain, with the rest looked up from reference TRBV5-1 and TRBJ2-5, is KAGVTQTPRYLIKTRGQQVTLSCSPISGHRSVSWYQQTPGQGLQFLFEYFSETQRNKGNFPGRFSGRQFSNSRSEMNVSTLELGDSALYLCASSPRAGGRQETQYFGPGTRLLVL.

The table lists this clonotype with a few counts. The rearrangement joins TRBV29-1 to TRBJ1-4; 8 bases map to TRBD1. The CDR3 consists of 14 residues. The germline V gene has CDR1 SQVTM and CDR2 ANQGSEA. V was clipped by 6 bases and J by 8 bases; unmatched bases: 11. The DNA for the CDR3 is TGCAGCGTCCTGATAGGGACAGGAGACGAAAAACTGTTTTTT. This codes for CSVLIGTGDEKLFF.

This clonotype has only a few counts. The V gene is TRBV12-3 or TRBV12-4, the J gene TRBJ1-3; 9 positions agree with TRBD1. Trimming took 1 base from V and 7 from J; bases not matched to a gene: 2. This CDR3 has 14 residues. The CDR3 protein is CASSLEQGANTIYF. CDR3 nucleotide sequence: TGTGCCAGCAGTTTAGAACAGGGGGCGAACACCATATATTTT.

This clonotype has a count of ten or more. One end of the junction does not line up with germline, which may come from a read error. This CDR3 is CASSQGLNTGELFF. CDR3 DNA: TGTGCCAGCAGTCAGGGCCTTAACACCGGGGAGCTGTTTTTT. This chain joins TRBV4-1 and TRBJ2-2; D possibly corresponds to TRBD1 (5 bases). The CDR3 runs 14 residues. From germline, CDR1 is MGHRA and CDR2 YSYEKL.

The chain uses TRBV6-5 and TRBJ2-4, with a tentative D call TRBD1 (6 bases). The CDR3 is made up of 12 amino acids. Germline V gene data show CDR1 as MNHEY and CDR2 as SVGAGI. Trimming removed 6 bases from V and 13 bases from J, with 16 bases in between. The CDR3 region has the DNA TGTGCCAGCAGCCGTGGTGGGGGCCGACAGTACTTC. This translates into CASSRGGGRQYF.

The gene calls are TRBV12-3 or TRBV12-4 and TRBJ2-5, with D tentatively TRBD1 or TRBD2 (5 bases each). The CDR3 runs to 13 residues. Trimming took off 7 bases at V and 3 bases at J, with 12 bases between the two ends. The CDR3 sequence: CASTDLGEETQYF. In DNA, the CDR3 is TGTGCCAGCACCGATCTGGGGGAAGAGACCCAGTACTTC.

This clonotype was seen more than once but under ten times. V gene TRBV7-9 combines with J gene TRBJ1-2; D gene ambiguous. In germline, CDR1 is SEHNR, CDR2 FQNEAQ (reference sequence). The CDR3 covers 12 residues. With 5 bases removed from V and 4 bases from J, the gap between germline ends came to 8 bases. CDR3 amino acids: CASSPDIYGYTF. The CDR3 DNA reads TGTGCCAGCAGCCCAGATATCTATGGCTACACCTTC.

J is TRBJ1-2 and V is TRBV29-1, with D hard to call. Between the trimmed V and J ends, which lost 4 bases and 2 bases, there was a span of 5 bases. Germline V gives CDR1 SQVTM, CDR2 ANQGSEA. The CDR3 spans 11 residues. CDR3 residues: CSVALNYGYTF. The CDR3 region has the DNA TGCAGCGTTGCCCTAAACTATGGCTACACCTTC.

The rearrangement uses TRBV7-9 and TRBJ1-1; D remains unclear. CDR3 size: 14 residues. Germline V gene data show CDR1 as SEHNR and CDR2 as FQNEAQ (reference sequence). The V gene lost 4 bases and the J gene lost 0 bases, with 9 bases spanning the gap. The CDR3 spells CASSSQAVNTEAFF. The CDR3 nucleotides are TGTGCCAGCAGCTCTCAGGCGGTGAACACTGAAGCTTTCTTT.

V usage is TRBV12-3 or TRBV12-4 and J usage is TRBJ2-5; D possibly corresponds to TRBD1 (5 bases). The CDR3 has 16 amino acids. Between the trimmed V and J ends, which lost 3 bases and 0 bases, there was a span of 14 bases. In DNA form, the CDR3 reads TGTGCCAGCAGTTTCGTAGGGGATATTGACCAAGAGACCCAGTACTTC. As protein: CASSFVGDIDQETQYF.

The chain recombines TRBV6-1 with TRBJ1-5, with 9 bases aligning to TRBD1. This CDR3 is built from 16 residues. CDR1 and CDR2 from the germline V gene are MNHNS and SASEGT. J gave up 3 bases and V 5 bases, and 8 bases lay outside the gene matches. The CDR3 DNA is TGTGCCAGCAGTTCTCTCCGGGACAGGGTCAATCAGCCCCAGCATTTT. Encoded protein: CASSSLRDRVNQPQHF.

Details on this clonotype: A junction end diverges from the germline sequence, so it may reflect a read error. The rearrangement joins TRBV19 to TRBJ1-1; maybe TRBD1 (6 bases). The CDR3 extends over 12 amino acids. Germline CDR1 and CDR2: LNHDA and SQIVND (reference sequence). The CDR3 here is CAIKTGNAEAFF. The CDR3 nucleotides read TGTGCCATTAAAACAGGGAACGCTGAAGCTTTCTTT.